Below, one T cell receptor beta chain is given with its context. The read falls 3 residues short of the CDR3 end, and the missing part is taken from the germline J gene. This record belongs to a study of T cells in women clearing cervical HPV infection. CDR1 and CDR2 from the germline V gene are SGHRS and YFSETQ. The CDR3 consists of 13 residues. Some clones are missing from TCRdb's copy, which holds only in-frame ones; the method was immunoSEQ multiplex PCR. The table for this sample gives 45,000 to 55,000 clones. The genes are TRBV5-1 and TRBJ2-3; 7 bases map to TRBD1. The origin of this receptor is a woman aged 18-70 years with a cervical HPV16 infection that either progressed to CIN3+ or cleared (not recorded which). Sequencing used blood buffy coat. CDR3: CASSLGGGETQYF. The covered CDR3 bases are TGCGCCAGCTCGCTAGGGGGCGGAGAGACG.